This T cell receptor (beta chain) was captured in a study of blood T cell repertoires in COVID-19. About the research overall: Sources were T cells, B-cell-depleted T cells, or PBMCs; the material itself was cDNA or gDNA.

V dropped 0 bases and J dropped 3 bases, with 9 bases sitting between them. From germline, CDR1 is SGHDT and CDR2 YYEEEE. The CDR3 is made up of 14 amino acids. Some clones are missing from TCRdb's copy, which holds only in-frame ones; the method was immunoSEQ multiplex PCR. The sample records approximately 160,000 clones, 80% to 85% being singletons. The J gene is TRBJ2-5, the V gene TRBV5-6; D may be TRBD2 (5 bases). The receptor was derived from a woman aged 60-75 years with acute or convalescent COVID-19. The sequenced sample consisted of peripheral blood. The CDR3 nucleotides are TGTGCCAGCAGCTTGGGGGGAGAGGAAGAGACCCAGTACTTC. Translated, it gives CASSLGGEEETQYF.